The T cell receptor beta chain described here comes from a study of technical replicates of blood from four donors. The V and J ends lost 4 bases and 9 bases respectively, with 13 bases between them. CDR1 is LGHNA and CDR2 is YNFKEQ in the germline V gene. CDR3 length equals 13 residues. TCRdb's table, derived via immunoSEQ multiplex PCR, lists solely in-frame clones and lacks some. The data show around 50,000 clones, with approximately 90% seen just once and 3% to 4% held by the top ten. The TCR was taken from a human donor in good health. Some clones in this sample may be carry-over from other donors' samples. Sequences were obtained from PBMCs. This rearrangement joins TRBV4-2 to TRBJ1-5; D is possibly TRBD1 (5 bases). The CDR3 sequence is CASSPVAGPPQHF. CDR3 bases: TGTGCCAGCAGCCCCGTGGCGGGGCCGCCCCAGCATTTT.